The 8 T cell receptor beta chains presented below share a single source sample, sequenced in a study of technical replicates of blood from a few donors. The table came from immunoSEQ multiplex PCR; TCRdb's copy has only in-frame clones and leaves some out. The data hold about 74,000 clones, with around 95% observed a single time. Sequenced material: T cells isolated from PBMCs. These TCRs come from a human donor in good health.

The chain has TRBV19 and TRBJ2-1; 11 bases line up with TRBD1. J gave up 0 bases and V 10 bases, and 11 bases lay outside the gene matches. CDR1 and CDR2 from the germline V gene are LNHDA and SQIVND (reference sequence). The CDR3 contains 17 residues. CDR3 sequence (DNA): TGTGCCACCCAGAGGACAGGGGGCGGAGGCTCCTACAATGAGCAGTTCTTC. This translates into CATQRTGGGGSYNEQFF.

The chain links TRBV11-2 to TRBJ2-1, with 11 nucleotides matching TRBD2. The CDR3 has 16 amino acids. Trimming removed 5 bases from V and 6 bases from J; junction bases left unmatched: 9. Germline values: CDR1 SGHAT, CDR2 FQNNGV. The CDR3 bases are TGTGCCAGCAGCCATTTTATAGCGGGGGGGGGCAATGAGCAGTTCTTC. Amino acid sequence: CASSHFIAGGGNEQFF. Together with reference TRBV11-2 and TRBJ2-1, the CDR3 gives the full variable domain: EAGVAQSPRYKIIEKRQSVAFWCNPISGHATLYWYQQILGQGPKLLIQFQNNGVVDDSQLPKDRFSAERLKGVDSTLKIQPAKLEDSAVYLCASSHFIAGGGNEQFFGPGTRLTVL.

V and J are TRBV10-3 and TRBJ2-3, with D hard to call. CDR1 ENHRY and CDR2 SYGVKD come from the germline V gene. V was shortened by 0 bases and J by 5 bases, with 3 bases between the two germline ends. The CDR3 has 12 residues. The CDR3 loop is CAISESLDTQYF. The CDR3 region has the DNA TGTGCCATCAGTGAGTCCCTAGATACGCAGTATTTT.

The chain recombines TRBV30 with TRBJ2-1, with a weak D call TRBD2 (6 bases). Trimming pared 5 bases from V and 1 base from J, leaving 12 bases between. The germline V gene has CDR1 GTSNPN and CDR2 SVGIG (reference sequence). The CDR3 has 14 residues. The CDR3 coding sequence is TGTGCCTGGGAATTAGCGGTTTCCTACAATGAGCAGTTCTTC. It codes for CAWELAVSYNEQFF. The whole variable domain, filled in from reference TRBV30 and TRBJ2-1, reads SQTIHQWPATLVQPVGSPLSLECTVEGTSNPNLYWYRQAAGRGLQLLFYSVGIGQISSEVPQNLSASRPQDRQFILSSKKLLLSDSGFYLCAWELAVSYNEQFFGPGTRLTVL.

J is TRBJ2-4 and V is TRBV28; D may be TRBD1 (5 bases). Germline CDR1 MDHEN, CDR2 SYDVKM. The V and J ends lost 7 bases and 1 base respectively, with 14 bases between them. The CDR3 has 15 amino acids. The CDR3 loop reads CASTVREGAKNIQYF. The CDR3 region has the DNA TGTGCCAGCACCGTCAGGGAAGGGGCCAAAAACATTCAGTACTTC.

Details on this clone: Germline is not matched at one junction end, which may reflect a read error. The chain joins TRBV19 to TRBJ1-2; D gene ambiguous. There are 15 residues in the CDR3. CDR1 is LNHDA, CDR2 SQIVND, per germline (reference sequence). DNA of the CDR3: TGTGCCAGTCATACCGGGAACCCATTGAACTCTGGCTACACCTTC. Protein: CASHTGNPLNSGYTF.

The J gene is TRBJ1-1, the V gene TRBV7-6; perhaps TRBD1 as D (5 bases). Germline lookup yields CDR1 SGHVS and CDR2 FNYEAQ. CDR3 length: 16 amino acids. Trimming pared 3 bases from V and 1 base from J, leaving 15 bases between. The DNA of the CDR3 is TGTGCCAGCAGCTTTGGCCCCGACAGCTGGAACACTGAAGCTTTCTTT. Translation gives CASSFGPDSWNTEAFF.

The chain couples TRBV5-1 to TRBJ2-5; 9 nucleotides agree with TRBD2. Unmatched junction bases numbered 9, after V lost 0 bases and J lost 3 bases. The CDR3 loop spans 17 amino acids. Germline values: CDR1 SGHRS, CDR2 YFSETQ. CDR3 amino acids: CASSLALGGRAEETQYF. CDR3 sequence (DNA): TGCGCCAGCAGCTTGGCCCTCGGCGGGAGGGCCGAAGAGACCCAGTACTTC.